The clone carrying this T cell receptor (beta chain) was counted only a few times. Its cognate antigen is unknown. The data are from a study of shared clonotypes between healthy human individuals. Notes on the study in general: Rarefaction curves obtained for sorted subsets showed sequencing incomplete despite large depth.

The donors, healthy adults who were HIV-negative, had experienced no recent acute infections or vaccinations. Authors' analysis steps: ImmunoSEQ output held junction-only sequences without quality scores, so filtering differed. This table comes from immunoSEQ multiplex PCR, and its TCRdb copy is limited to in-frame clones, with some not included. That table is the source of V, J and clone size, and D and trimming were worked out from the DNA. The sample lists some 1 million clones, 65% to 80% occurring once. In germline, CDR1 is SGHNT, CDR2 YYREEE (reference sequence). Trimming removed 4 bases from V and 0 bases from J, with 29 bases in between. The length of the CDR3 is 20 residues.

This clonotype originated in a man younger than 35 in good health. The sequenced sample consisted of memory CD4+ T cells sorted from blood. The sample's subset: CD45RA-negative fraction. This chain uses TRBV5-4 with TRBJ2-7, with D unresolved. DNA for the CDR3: TGTGCCAGCAGCCCGGGCTCGAAGTACGGGTATTTTCGCGCCTCCTACGAGCAGTACTTC. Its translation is CASSPGSKYGYFRASYEQYF.